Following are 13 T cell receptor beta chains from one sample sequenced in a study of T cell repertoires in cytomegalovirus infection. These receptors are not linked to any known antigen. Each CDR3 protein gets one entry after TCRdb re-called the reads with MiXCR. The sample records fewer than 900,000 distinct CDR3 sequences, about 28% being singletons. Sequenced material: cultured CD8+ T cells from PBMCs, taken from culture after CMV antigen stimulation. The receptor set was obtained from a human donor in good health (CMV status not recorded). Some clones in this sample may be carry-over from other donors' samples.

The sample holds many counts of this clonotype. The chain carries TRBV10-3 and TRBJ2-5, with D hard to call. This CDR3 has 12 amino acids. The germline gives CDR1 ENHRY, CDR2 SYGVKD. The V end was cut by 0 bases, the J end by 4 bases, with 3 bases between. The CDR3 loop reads CAISESGETQYF. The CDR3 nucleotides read TGTGCCATCAGTGAGTCAGGAGAGACCCAGTACTTC.

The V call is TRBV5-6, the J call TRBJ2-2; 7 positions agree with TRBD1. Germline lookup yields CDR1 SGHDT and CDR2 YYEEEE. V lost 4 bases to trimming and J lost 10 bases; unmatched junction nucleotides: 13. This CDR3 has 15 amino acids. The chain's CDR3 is CASSQGTASPVELFF. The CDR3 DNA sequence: TGTGCCAGCAGCCAGGGGACAGCGTCACCGGTGGAGCTGTTTTTT.

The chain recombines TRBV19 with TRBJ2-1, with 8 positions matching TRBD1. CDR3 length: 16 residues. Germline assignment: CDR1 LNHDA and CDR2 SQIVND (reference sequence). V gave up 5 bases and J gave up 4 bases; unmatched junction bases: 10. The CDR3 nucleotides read TGTGCCAGTAGTCTTGATGCGACAGGGGCATACAATGAGCAGTTCTTC. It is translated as CASSLDATGAYNEQFF.

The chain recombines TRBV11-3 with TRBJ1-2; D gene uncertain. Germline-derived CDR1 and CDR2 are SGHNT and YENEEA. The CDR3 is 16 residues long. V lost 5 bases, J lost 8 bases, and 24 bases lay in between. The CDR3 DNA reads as TGTGCCAGCAGCATTCCGACGAGCGGAGGGATTTTCGGCTACACCTTC. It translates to CASSIPTSGGIFGYTF.

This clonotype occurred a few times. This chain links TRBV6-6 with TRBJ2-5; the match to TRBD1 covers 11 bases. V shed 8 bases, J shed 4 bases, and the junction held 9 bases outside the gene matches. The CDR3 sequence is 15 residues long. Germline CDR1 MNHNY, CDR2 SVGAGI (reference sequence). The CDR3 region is CASLPRTGGIETQYF. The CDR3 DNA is TGTGCCAGCCTTCCCAGGACAGGGGGCATAGAGACCCAGTACTTC.

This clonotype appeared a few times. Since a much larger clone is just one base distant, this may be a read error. The DNA of the CDR3 is TGTGCCAGCAGTTACTCAGGGGAGGGCACTGAAGCTTTCTTT. The encoded protein is CASSYSGEGTEAFF. The J gene is TRBJ1-1, the V gene TRBV6-5; D possibly corresponds to TRBD1 (5 bases). This CDR3 is 14 amino acids long. The V and J ends lost 0 bases and 4 bases respectively, with 9 bases between them. CDR1 and CDR2 from the germline V gene are MNHEY and SVGAGI.

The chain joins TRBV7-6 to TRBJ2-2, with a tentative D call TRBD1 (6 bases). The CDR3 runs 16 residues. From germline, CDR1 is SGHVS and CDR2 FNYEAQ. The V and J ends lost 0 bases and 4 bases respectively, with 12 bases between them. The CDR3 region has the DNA TGTGCCAGCAGCTTAGCCTTGCAGGGGAGCACCGGGGAGCTGTTTTTT. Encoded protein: CASSLALQGSTGELFF.

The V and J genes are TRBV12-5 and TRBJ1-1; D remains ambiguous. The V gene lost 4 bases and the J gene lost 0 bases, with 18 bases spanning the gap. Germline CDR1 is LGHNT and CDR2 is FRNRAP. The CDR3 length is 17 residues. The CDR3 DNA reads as TGTGCTAGTGGTTCCAATATAAACCCTCTCTTGAACACTGAAGCTTTCTTT. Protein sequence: CASGSNINPLLNTEAFF.

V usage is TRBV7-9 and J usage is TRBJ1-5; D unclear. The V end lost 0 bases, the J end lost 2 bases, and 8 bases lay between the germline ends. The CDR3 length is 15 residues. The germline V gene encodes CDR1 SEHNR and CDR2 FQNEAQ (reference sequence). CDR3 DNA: TGTGCCAGCAGCTTAGCGGACGTTGGCAATCAGCCCCAGCATTTT. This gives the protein CASSLADVGNQPQHF.

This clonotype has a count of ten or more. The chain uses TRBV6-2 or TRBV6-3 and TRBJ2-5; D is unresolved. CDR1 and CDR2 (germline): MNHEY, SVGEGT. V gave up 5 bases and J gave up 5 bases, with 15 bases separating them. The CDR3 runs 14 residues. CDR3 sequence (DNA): TGTGCCAGCAGTCCAATTTCTACATCGGAGACCCAGTACTTC. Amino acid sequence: CASSPISTSETQYF.

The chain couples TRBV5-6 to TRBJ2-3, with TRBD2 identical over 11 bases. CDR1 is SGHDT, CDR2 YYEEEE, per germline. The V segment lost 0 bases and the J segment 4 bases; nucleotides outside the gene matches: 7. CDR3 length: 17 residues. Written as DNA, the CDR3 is TGTGCCAGCAGCTTGGCAAGTCTAGCGGGGGGTGCAGATACGCAGTATTTT. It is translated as CASSLASLAGGADTQYF.

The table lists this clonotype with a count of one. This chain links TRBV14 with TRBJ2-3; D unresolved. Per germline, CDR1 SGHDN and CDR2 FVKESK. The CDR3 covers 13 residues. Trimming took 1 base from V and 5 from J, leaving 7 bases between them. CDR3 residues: CASSQGRQDTQYF. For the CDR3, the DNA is TGTGCCAGCAGCCAAGGTCGTCAAGATACGCAGTATTTT.

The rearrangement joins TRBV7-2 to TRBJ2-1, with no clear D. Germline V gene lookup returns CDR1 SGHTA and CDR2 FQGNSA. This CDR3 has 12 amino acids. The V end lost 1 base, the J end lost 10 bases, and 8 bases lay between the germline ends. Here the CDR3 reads CASSLEGSEQFF. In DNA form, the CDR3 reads TGTGCCAGCAGCTTAGAGGGTTCGGAGCAGTTCTTC.